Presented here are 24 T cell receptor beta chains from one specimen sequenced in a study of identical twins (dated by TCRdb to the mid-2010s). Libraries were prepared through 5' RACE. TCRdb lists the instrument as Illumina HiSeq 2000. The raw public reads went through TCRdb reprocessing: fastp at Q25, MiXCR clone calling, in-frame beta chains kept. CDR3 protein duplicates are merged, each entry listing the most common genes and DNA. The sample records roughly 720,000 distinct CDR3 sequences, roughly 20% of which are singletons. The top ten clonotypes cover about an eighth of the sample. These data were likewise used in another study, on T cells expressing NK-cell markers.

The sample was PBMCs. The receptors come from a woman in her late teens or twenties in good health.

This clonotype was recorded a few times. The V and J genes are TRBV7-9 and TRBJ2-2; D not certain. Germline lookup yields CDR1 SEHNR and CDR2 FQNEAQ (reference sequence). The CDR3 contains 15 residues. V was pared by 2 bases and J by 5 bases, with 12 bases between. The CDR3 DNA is TGTGCCAGCAGCTTATCTACACATCCAACCGGGGAGCTGTTTTTT. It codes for CASSLSTHPTGELFF.

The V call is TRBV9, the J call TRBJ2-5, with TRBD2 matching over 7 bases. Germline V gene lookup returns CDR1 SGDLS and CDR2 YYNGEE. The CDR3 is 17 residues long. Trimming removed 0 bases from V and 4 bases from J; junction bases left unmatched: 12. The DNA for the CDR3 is TGTGCCAGCAGCGTAGCTAGCGGACTCCAGCGGGGAGAGACCCAGTACTTC. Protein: CASSVASGLQRGETQYF.

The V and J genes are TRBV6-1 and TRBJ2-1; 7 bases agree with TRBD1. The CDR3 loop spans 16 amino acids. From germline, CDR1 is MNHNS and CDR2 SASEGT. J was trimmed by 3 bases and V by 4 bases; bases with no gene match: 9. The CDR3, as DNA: TGTGCCAGCAGTGCGTACAGGGGCAGCTTCTACAATGAGCAGTTCTTC. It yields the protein CASSAYRGSFYNEQFF.

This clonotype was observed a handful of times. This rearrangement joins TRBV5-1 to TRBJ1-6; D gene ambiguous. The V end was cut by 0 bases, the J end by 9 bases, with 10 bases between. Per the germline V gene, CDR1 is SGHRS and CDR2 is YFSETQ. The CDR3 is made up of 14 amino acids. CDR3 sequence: CASSLAGGRSPLHF. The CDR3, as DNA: TGCGCCAGCAGCTTGGCCGGAGGCCGTTCACCCCTCCACTTT.

CDR3 sequence: CASSVRSGANTGELFF. DNA for the CDR3: TGTGCCAGCAGCGTACGGAGCGGGGCGAACACCGGGGAGCTGTTTTTT. The chain employs TRBV9 and TRBJ2-2; 7 bases are a match to TRBD2. The CDR3 spans 16 residues. With 1 base clipped from V and 0 bases from J, the junction kept 3 bases outside the gene matches. Per the germline V gene, CDR1 is SGDLS and CDR2 is YYNGEE.

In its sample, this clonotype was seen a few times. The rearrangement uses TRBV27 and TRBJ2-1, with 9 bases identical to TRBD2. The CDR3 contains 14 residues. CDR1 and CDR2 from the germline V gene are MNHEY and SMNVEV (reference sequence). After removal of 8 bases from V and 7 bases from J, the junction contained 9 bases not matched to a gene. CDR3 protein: CASAQGTSWNEQFF. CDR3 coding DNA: TGTGCCAGCGCTCAGGGGACTAGCTGGAATGAGCAGTTCTTC.

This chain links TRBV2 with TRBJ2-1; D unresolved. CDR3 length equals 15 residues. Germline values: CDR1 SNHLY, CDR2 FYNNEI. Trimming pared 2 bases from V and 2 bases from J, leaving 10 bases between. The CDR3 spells CASSESITPYNEQFF. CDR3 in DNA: TGTGCCAGCAGTGAAAGTATAACTCCCTACAATGAGCAGTTCTTC.

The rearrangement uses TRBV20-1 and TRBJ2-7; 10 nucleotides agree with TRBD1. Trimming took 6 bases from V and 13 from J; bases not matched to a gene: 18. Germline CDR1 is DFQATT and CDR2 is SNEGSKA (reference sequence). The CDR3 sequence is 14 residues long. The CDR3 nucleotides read TGCAGTGCAATCGCGGGACAGGGGCCCGCCGGGGGTTACTTC. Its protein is CSAIAGQGPAGGYF.

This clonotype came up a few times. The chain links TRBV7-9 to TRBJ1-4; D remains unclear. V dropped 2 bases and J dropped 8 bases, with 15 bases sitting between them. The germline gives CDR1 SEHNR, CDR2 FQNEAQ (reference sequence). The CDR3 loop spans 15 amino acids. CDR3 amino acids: CASSLPARVAEKLFF. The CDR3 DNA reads TGTGCCAGCAGCTTACCTGCCCGGGTTGCGGAAAAACTGTTTTTT.

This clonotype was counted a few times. As DNA, the CDR3 is TGTGCCAGCAGCCAATCCAGGGTTCCCTACTCTAACACCGGGGAGCTGTTTTTT. Its protein product is CASSQSRVPYSNTGELFF. V and J are TRBV5-6 and TRBJ2-2; tentative D call: TRBD1 (5 bases). The CDR3 is 18 amino acids. The V end lost 4 bases, the J end lost 2 bases, and 21 bases lay between the germline ends. From germline, CDR1 is SGHDT and CDR2 YYEEEE.

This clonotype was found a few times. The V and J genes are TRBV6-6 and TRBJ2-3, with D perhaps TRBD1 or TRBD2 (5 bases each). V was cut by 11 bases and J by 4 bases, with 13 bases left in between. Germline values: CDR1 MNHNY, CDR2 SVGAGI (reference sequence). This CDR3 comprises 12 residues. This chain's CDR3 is CAVLGDADTQYF. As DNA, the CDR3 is TGTGCCGTCCTGGGGGACGCAGATACGCAGTATTTT.

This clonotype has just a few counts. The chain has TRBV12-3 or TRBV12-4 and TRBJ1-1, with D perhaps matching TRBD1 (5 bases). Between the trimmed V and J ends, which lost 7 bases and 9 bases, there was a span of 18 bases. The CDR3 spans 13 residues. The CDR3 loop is CASTLSFPGQAFF. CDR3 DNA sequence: TGTGCCAGCACCCTTTCGTTCCCGGGGCAAGCTTTCTTT.

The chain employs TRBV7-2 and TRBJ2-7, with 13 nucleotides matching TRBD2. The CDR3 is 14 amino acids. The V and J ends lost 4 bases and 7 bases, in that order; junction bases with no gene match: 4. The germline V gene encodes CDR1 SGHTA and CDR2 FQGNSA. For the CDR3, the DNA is TGTGCCAGCAGCTCCGGGACTAGCGGGAAGGAGCAGTACTTC. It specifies CASSSGTSGKEQYF. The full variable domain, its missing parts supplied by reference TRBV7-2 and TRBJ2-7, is GAGVSQSPSNKVTEKGKDVELRCDPISGHTALYWYRQSLGQGLEFLIYFQGNSAPDKSGLPSDRFSAERTGGSVSTLTIQRTQQEDSAVYLCASSSGTSGKEQYFGPGTRLTVT.

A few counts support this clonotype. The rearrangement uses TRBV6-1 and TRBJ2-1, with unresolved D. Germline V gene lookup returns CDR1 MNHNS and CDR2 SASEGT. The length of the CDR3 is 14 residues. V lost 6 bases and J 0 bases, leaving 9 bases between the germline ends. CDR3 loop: CASSPVSSYNEQFF. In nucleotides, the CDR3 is TGTGCCAGCAGCCCGGTCTCCTCCTACAATGAGCAGTTCTTC.

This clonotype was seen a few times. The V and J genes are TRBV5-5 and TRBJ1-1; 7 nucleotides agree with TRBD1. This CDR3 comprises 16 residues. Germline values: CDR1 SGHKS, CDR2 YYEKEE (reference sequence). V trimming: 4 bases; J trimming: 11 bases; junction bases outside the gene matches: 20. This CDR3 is CASSVPGQKPGGVAFF. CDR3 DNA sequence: TGTGCCAGCAGCGTACCGGGACAGAAACCGGGTGGGGTGGCTTTCTTT.

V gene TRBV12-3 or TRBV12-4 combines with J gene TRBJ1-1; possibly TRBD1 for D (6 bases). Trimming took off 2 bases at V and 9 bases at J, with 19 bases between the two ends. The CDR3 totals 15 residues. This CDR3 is CASSLIGGTMVKAFF. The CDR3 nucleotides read TGTGCCAGCAGTTTAATAGGAGGGACAATGGTGAAAGCTTTCTTT.

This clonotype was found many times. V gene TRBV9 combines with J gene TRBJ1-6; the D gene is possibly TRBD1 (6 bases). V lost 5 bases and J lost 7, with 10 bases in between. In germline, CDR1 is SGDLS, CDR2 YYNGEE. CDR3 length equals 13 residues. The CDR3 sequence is CASRGQGNSPLHF. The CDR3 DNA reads TGTGCCAGCAGAGGGCAGGGGAATTCACCCCTCCACTTT.

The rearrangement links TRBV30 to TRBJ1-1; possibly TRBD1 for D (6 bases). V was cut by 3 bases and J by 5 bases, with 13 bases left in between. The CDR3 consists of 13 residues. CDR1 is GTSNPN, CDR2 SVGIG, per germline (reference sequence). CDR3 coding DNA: TGTGCCTGGAGCGGGGGGCGCCGTACTGAAGCTTTCTTT. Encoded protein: CAWSGGRRTEAFF.

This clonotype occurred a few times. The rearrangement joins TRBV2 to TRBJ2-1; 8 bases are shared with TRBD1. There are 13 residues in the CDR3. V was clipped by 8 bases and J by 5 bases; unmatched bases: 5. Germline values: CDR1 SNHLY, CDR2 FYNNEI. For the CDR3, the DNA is TGTGCCAGCCGCAGGGACAGGAACAATGAGCAGTTCTTC. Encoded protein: CASRRDRNNEQFF.

CDR3 DNA sequence: TGCGCCAGCAGCTTCCTCCAGGCGAACACTGAAGCTTTCTTT. Translated, it gives CASSFLQANTEAFF. The rearrangement joins TRBV5-1 to TRBJ1-1; D gene unclear. The CDR3 consists of 14 residues. V lost 2 bases to trimming and J lost 1 base, with 9 bases between them. Per the germline V gene, CDR1 is SGHRS and CDR2 is YFSETQ.

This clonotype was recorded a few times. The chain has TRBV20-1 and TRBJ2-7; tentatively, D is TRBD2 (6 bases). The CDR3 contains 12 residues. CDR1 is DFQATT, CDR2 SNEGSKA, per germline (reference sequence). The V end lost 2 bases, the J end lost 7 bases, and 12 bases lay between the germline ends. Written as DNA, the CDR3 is TGCAGTGCTAGACCGGCCGCGGGGGAGCAGTACTTC. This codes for CSARPAAGEQYF.

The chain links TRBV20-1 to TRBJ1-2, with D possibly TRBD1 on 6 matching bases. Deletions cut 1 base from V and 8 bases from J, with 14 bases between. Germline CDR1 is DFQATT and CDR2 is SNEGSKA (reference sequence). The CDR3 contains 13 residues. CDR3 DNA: TGCAGTGCTAGAGCTGGGACATCGGGGGGCTACACCTTC. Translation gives CSARAGTSGGYTF.

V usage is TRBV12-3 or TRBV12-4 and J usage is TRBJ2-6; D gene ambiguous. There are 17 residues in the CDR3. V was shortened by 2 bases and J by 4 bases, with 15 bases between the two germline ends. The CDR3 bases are TGTGCCAGCAGTTTATCAAGGGATTTCAGGGGGGCCAACGTCCTGACTTTC. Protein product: CASSLSRDFRGANVLTF.

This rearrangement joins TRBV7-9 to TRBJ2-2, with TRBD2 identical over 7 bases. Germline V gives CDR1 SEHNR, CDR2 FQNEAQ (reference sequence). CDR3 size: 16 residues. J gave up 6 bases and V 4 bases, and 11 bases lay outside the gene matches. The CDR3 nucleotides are TGTGCCAGCAGCTCCGCAGCGGTCGGGGGGTCCGGGGAGCTGTTTTTT. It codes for CASSSAAVGGSGELFF.